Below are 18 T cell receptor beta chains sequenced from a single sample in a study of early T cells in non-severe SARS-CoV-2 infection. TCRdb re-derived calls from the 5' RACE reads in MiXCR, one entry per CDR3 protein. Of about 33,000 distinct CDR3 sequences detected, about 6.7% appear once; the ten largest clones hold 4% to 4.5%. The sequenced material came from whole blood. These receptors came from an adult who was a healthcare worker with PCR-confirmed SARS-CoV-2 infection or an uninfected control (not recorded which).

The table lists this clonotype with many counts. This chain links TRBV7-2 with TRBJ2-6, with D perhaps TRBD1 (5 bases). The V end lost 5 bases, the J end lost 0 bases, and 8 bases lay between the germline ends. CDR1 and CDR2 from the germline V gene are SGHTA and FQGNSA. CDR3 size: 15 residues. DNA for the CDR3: TGTGCCAGCAGCGCACAGGTCTCTGGGGCCAACGTCCTGACTTTC. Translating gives CASSAQVSGANVLTF.

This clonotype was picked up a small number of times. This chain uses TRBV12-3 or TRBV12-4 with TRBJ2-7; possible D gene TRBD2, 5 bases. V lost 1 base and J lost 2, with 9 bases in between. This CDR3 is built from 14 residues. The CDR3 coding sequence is TGTGCCAGCAGTTTAGGGGGAGTAGCCTACGAGCAGTACTTC. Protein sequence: CASSLGGVAYEQYF.

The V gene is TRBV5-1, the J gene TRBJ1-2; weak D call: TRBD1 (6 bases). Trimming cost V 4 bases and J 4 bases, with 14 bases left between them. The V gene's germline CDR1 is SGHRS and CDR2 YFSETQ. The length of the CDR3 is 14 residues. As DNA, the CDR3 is TGCGCCAGCAGCCCGACAGGCGCCGGCTATGGCTACACCTTC. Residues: CASSPTGAGYGYTF.

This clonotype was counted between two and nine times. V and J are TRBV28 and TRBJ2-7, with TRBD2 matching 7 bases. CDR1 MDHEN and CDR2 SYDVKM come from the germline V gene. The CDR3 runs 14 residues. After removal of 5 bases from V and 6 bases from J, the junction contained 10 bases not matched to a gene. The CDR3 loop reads CASSPETSAGEQYF. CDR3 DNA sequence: TGTGCCAGCAGTCCCGAAACTAGCGCGGGCGAGCAGTACTTC.

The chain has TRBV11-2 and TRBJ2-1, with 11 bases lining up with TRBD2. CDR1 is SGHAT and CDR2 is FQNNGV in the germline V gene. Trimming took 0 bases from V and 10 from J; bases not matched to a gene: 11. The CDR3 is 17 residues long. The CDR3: CASSLDPDSGRAGEQFF. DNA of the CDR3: TGTGCCAGCAGCTTAGATCCGGATAGCGGGAGGGCCGGGGAGCAGTTCTTC. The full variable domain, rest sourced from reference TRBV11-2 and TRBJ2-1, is EAGVAQSPRYKIIEKRQSVAFWCNPISGHATLYWYQQILGQGPKLLIQFQNNGVVDDSQLPKDRFSAERLKGVDSTLKIQPAKLEDSAVYLCASSLDPDSGRAGEQFFGPGTRLTVL.

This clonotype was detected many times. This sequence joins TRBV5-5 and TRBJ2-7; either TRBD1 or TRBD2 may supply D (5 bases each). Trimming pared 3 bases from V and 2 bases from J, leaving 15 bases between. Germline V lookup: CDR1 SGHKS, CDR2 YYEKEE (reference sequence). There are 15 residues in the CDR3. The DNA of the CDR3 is TGTGCCAGCAGCTCCGGGACGTTGAAGACCTACGAGCAGTACTTC. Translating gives CASSSGTLKTYEQYF.

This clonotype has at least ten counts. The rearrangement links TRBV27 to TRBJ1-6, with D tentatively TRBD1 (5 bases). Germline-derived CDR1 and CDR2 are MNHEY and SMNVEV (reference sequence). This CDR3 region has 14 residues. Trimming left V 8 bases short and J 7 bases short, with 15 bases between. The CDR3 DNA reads TGTGCCAGCGCCGCCAGGGTAGCAAATTCACCCCTCCACTTT. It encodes CASAARVANSPLHF.

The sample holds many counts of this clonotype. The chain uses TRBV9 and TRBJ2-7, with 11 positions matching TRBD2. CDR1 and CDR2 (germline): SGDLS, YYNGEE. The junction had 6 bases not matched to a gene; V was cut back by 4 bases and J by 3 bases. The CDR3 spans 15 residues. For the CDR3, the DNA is TGTGCCAGCAGCCTCAGGGGACTAGCGGACTACGAGCAGTACTTC. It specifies CASSLRGLADYEQYF.

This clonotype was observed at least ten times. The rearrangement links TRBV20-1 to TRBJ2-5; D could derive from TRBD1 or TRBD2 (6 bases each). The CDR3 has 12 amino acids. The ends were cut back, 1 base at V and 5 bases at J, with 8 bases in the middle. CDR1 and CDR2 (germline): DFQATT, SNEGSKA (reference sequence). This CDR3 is CSARVGGETQYF. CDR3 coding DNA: TGCAGTGCTAGAGTCGGGGGCGAGACCCAGTACTTC.

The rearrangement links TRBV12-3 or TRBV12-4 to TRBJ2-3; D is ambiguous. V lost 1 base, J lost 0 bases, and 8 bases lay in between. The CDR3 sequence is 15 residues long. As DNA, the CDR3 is TGTGCCAGCAGTTTAGACCCGACGAGCACAGATACGCAGTATTTT. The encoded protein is CASSLDPTSTDTQYF.

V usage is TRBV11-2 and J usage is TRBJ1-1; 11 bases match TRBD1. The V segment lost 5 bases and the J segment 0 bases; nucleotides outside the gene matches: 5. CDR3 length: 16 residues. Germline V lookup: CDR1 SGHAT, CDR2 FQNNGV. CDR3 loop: CASSPRTGGLNTEAFF. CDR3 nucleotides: TGTGCCAGCAGCCCTCGGACAGGGGGCTTGAACACTGAAGCTTTCTTT.

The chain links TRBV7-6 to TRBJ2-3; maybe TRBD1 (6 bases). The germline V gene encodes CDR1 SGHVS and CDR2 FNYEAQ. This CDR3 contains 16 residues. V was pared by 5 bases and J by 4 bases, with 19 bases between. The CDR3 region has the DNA TGTGCCAGCAGCCCAAAGACAGGCGACGCGGCAGATACGCAGTATTTT. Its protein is CASSPKTGDAADTQYF.

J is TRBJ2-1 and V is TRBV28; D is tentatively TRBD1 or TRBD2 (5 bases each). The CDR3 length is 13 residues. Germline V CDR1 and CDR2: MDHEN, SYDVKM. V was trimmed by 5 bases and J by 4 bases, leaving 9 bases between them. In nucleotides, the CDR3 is TGTGCCAGCAGTGGGGACCTGTACAATGAGCAGTTCTTC. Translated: CASSGDLYNEQFF.

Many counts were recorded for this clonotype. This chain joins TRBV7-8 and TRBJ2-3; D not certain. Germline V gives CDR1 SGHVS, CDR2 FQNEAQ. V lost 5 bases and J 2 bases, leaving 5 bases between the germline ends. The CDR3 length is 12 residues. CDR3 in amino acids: CASSASTDTQYF. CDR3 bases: TGTGCCAGCAGCGCATCCACAGATACGCAGTATTTT.

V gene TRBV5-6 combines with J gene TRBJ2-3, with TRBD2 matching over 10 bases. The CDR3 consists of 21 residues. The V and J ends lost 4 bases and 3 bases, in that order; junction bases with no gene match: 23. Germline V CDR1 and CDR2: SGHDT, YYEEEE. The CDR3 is CASSQKIVLAGAPRSTDTQYF. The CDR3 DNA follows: TGTGCCAGCAGCCAAAAAATCGTCCTAGCGGGAGCCCCAAGAAGTACAGATACGCAGTATTTT.

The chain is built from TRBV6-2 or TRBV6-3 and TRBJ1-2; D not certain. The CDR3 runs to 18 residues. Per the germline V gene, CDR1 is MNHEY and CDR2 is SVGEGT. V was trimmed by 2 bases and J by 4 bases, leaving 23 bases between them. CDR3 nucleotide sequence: TGTGCCAGCAGTTACGCCCCCGGCTGGACGAGGACCCCCTATGGCTACACCTTC. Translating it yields CASSYAPGWTRTPYGYTF.

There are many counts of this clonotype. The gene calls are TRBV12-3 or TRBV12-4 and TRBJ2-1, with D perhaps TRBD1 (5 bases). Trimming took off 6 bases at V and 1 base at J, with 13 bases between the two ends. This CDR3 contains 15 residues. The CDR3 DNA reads TGTGCCAGCAGCCGACAGAGCCGGTCCTACAATGAGCAGTTCTTC. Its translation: CASSRQSRSYNEQFF.

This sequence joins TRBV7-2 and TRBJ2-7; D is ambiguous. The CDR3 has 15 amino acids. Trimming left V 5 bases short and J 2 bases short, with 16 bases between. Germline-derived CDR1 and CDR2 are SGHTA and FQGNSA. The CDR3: CASSTRLRGPYEQYF. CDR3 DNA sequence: TGTGCCAGCAGCACCCGACTCCGCGGTCCCTACGAGCAGTACTTC.